This TCR beta chain was found in a study of Ad26.COV2.S vaccination and SARS-CoV-2 variants. Whole-study context: Participants got Ad26.COV2.S intramuscularly, once or twice 56 days apart. Study-wide results and limits: It was reported that spike-specific CD8+ and CD4+ T cell responses were substantially broad after vaccination.

Assay used: immunoSEQ multiplex PCR; TCRdb lists only in-frame clones, some missing. Of 300,000 to 350,000 clones in the sample, 86% are singletons; the top ten hold 1.9%. A word on this clone: The antigen is unknown.

The CDR3 is made up of 19 amino acids. From germline, CDR1 is SGHRS and CDR2 YFSETQ. V dropped 4 bases and J dropped 0; count of bases not matched to a gene: 15. As for treatment: some 19 received Ad26.COV2.S at low or high dose, single or two shots; a few received placebo; per-sample allocation not given. Vaccine and placebo recipients were sampled on day 63 after the first injection. Sequences were derived from peripheral blood, sampled in a trial of Ad26.COV2.S vaccine versus placebo. The TCR comes from a person aged 18-65 years who received the Ad26.COV2.S COVID-19 vaccine or a placebo. The chain has TRBV5-1 and TRBJ2-4; 8 bases fit TRBD1. CDR3 coding DNA: TGCGCCAGCAGCCCGAGACGGACAGGGACGGAGATAGCCAAAAACATTCAGTACTTC. Amino acids: CASSPRRTGTEIAKNIQYF.